This T cell receptor (beta chain) stems from a study of blood T cell repertoires in COVID-19. Study-wide background: The study drew acute and convalescent COVID-19 samples from the United States, Italy and Spain. From T cells, B-cell-depleted T cells, or PBMCs came the material, which was cDNA or gDNA.

Source study methods: Counts of nucleated cells, estimated from reference gene primer amplification, were obtained. TCRdb's copy holds only in-frame clones and misses some; the assay was immunoSEQ multiplex PCR. D and trimming were read from the DNA, whereas the V and J calls and clone size are those reported in that table. The sample holds roughly 70,000 clones, roughly four fifths seen once. This sequence was found in a woman in her sixties with acute or convalescent COVID-19. Sequences were obtained from peripheral blood.

CDR3 loop: CASTGGAGDPYEQFF. The CDR3 DNA sequence: TGTGCCAGCACCGGGGGCGCGGGAGATCCCTATGAGCAGTTCTTC. The V call is TRBV27, the J call TRBJ2-1, with D possibly TRBD2 on 7 matching bases. The CDR3 extends over 15 amino acids. Germline V gene lookup returns CDR1 MNHEY and CDR2 SMNVEV (reference sequence). Trimming removed 7 bases at V and 8 bases at J, with 21 bases between.